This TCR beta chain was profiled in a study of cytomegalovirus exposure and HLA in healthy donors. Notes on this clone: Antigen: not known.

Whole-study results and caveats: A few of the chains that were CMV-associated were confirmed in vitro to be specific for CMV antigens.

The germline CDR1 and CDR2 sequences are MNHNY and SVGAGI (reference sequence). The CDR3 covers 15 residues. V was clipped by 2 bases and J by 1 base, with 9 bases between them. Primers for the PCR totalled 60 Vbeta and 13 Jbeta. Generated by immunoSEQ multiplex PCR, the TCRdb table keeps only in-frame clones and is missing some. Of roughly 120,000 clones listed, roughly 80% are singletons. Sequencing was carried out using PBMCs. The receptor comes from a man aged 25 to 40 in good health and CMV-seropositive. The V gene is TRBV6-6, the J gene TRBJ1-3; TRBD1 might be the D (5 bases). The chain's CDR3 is CASSYGHSSGNTIYF. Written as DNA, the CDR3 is TGTGCCAGCAGTTACGGACACTCGTCTGGAAACACCATATATTTT.